This paragraph covers one T cell receptor (beta chain) sequence. Its antigen is as yet unknown. This CDR3 comprises 14 residues. V gave up 5 bases and J gave up 5 bases; unmatched junction bases: 8. Germline V gene sequence: CDR1 SEHNR, CDR2 FQNEAQ (reference sequence). The data are from a study of T cells after yellow fever vaccination. General study findings and limits: Shared CD4/CD8 clonotypes were a small share, likely from convergent recombination. Peaking on day 5 versus 15, the secondary response was faster but weaker. In post-booster samples, most primary-vaccination clones reappeared (approximately 96% CD4, around 87% CD8). Contamination by abundant bulk-population clonotypes could be present in FACS-sorted repertoires.

TCRdb used MiXCR to reprocess the 5' RACE reads, holding one entry per CDR3 protein. The sample yields tens of thousands of distinct CDR3 sequences, 6.5% to 9% seen once. The sample here was CD8+ T cells sorted from PBMCs, taken 15 days after the yellow fever booster vaccination. The sequence came from a man aged 25-45 years who received the YFV17D yellow fever vaccine. This chain joins TRBV7-9 and TRBJ2-7, with 8 positions matching TRBD2. DNA of the CDR3: TGTGCCAGCAGCCCCGGGGGGGGACGCCACGAGCAGTACTTC. It codes for CASSPGGGRHEQYF.